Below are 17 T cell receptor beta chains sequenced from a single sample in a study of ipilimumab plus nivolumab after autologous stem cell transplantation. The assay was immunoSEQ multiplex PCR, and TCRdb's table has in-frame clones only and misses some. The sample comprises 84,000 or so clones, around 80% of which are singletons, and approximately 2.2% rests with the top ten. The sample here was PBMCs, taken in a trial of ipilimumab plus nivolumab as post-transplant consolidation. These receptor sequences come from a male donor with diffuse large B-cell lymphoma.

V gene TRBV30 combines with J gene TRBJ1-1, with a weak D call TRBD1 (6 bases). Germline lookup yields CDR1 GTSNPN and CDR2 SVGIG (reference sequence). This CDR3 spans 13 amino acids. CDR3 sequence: CAYLPSHRVRAFF. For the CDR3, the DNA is TGTGCTTATTTACCGTCCCACAGGGTCCGAGCTTTCTTT.

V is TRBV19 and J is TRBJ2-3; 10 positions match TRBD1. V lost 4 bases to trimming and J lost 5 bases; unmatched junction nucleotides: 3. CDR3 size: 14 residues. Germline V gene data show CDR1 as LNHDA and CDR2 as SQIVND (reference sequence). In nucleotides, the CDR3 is TGTGCCAGTAGTAGACAGGGGGCAGGAGATACGCAGTATTTT. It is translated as CASSRQGAGDTQYF.

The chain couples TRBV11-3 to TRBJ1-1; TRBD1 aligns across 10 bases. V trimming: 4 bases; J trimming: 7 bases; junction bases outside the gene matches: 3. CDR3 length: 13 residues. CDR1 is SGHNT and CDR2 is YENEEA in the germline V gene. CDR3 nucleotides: TGTGCCAGCAGCTGGGACAGGGGACGTGAAGCTTTCTTT. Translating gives CASSWDRGREAFF.

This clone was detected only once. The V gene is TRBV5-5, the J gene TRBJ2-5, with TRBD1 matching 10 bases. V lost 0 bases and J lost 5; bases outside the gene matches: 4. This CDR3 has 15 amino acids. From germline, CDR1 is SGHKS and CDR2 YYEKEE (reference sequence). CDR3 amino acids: CASSLETGGWETQYF. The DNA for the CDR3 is TGTGCCAGCAGCTTGGAGACAGGGGGCTGGGAGACCCAGTACTTC.

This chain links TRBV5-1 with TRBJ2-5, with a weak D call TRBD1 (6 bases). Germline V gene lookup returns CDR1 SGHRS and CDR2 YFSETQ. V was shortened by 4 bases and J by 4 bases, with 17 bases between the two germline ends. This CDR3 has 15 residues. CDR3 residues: CASSLDPGQRETQYF. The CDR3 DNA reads TGCGCCAGCAGCCTGGACCCCGGACAGCGAGAGACCCAGTACTTC.

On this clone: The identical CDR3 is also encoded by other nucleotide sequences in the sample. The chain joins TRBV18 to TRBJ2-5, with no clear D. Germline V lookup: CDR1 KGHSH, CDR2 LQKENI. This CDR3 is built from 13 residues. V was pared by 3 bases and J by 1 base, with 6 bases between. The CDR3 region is CASSPGLQETQYF. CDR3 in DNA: TGTGCCAGCTCACCCGGCCTCCAAGAGACCCAGTACTTC.

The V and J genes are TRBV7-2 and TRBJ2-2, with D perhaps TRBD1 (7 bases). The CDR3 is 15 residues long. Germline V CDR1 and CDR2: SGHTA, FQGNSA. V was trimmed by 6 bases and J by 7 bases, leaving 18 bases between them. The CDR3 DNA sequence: TGTGCCAGCAGTGCCAGACAGGGAGGTAACGGGGAGCTGTTTTTT. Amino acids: CASSARQGGNGELFF.

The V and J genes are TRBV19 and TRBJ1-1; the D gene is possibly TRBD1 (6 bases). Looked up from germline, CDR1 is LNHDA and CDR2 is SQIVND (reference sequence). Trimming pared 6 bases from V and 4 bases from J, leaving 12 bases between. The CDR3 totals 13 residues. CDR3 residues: CASSQQGGTEAFF. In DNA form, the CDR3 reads TGTGCCAGTAGCCAACAGGGAGGCACTGAAGCTTTCTTT.

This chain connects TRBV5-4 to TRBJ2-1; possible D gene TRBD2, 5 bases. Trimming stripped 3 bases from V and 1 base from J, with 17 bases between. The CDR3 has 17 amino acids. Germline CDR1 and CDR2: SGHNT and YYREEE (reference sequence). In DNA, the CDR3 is TGTGCCAGCAGCTGGGAGAGTGTGGGTAGGTCCTACAATGAGCAGTTCTTC. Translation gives CASSWESVGRSYNEQFF.

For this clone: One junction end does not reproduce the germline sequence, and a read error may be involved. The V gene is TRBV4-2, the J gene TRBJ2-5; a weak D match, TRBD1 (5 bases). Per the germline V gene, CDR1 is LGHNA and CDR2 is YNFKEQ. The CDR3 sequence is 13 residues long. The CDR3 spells CASSQEGQDNVNF. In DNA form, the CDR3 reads TGTGCCAGCAGCCAAGAAGGGCAGGACAACGTAAACTTC.

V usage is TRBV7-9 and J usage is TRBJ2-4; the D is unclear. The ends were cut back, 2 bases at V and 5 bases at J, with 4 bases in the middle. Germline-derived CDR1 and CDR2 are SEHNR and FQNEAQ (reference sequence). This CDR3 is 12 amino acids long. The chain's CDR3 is CASSLLENIQYF. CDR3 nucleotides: TGTGCCAGCAGCTTACTGGAAAACATTCAGTACTTC.

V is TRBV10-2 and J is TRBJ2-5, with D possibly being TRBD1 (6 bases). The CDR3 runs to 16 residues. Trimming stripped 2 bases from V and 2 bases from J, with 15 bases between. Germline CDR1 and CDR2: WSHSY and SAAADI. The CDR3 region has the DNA TGCGCCAGCAGTGAGGGGTGGGACACACTACAAGAGACCCAGTACTTC. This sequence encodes CASSEGWDTLQETQYF.

The CDR3 region is CASSHSTGGGYGYTF. CDR3 in DNA: TGTGCCAGCAGCCACTCAACAGGGGGCGGCTATGGCTACACCTTC. The chain combines TRBV14 with TRBJ1-2; TRBD1 aligns across 9 bases. In germline, CDR1 is SGHDN, CDR2 FVKESK. The ends lost 3 bases at V and 4 bases at J; junction bases unmatched: 6. The CDR3 covers 15 residues.

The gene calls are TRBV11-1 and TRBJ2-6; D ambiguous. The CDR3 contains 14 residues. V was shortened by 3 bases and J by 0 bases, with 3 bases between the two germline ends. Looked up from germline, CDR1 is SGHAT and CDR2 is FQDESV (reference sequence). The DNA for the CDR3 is TGTGCCAGCAGCTTCTACTCTGGGGCCAACGTCCTGACTTTC. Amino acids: CASSFYSGANVLTF.

CDR3 DNA: TGTGCCAGCAGTGAGTTAACAGGGAACTATGGCTACACCTTC. This codes for CASSELTGNYGYTF. The chain employs TRBV25-1 and TRBJ1-2, with D perhaps TRBD1 (6 bases). The V and J ends lost 3 bases and 2 bases respectively, with 10 bases between them. Per germline, CDR1 MGHDK and CDR2 SYGVNS. The CDR3 contains 14 residues.

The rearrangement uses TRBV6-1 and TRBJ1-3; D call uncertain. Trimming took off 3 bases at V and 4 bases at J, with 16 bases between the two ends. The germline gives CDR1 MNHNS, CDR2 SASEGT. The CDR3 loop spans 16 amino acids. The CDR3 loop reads CASSELYDPEGNTIYF. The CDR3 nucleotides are TGTGCCAGCAGTGAGCTATACGACCCGGAGGGAAACACCATATATTTT.

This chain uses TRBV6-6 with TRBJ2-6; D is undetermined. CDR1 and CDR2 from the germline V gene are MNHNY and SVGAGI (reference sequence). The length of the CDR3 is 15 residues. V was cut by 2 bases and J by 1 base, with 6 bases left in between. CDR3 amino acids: CASSYRASGANVLTF. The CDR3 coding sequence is TGTGCCAGCAGTTACAGGGCATCTGGGGCCAACGTCCTGACTTTC.